The 15 T cell receptor beta chains below were found in one sample sequenced in a study of brain T cells in children with intractable seizures. Time point: blood from clinic visit 5 months post-surgery; TSC patient then seizure free. This table comes from immunoSEQ multiplex PCR, and its TCRdb copy is limited to in-frame clones, with some not included. The table has about 320,000 clones, 93% seen once. Sequencing was performed on peripheral blood, taken more than 4 months after surgery. The receptors shown here come from a boy in the first two years of life with tuberous sclerosis and intractable seizures.

The chain joins TRBV19 to TRBJ2-7, with TRBD2 matching over 8 bases. The length of the CDR3 is 15 residues. Per germline, CDR1 LNHDA and CDR2 SQIVND (reference sequence). V shed 5 bases, J shed 6 bases, and the junction held 12 bases outside the gene matches. The CDR3 DNA reads as TGTGCCAGTAGTCCGCTAGCGGGTGCCTCACGCGAGCAGTACTTC. This sequence encodes CASSPLAGASREQYF.

V usage is TRBV20-1 and J usage is TRBJ1-2; perhaps TRBD1 as D (6 bases). Trimming removed 3 bases at V and 4 bases at J, with 12 bases between. CDR1 is DFQATT, CDR2 SNEGSKA, per germline (reference sequence). The CDR3 consists of 13 residues. The DNA of the CDR3 is TGCAGTGCTAGTTACTCGGGGGCCTATGGCTACACCTTC. Its protein is CSASYSGAYGYTF.

The chain couples TRBV30 to TRBJ2-5; D gene unclear. V was pared by 5 bases and J by 1 base, with 11 bases between. The CDR3 consists of 13 residues. Germline CDR1 reads GTSNPN; CDR2 reads SVGIG (reference sequence). CDR3 residues: CAWARTFQETQYF. CDR3 bases: TGTGCCTGGGCTCGGACGTTCCAAGAGACCCAGTACTTC.

The chain carries TRBV7-9 and TRBJ2-7, with 7 positions matching TRBD2. V dropped 4 bases and J dropped 6; count of bases not matched to a gene: 12. CDR3 size: 15 residues. Germline CDR1 reads SEHNR; CDR2 reads FQNEAQ (reference sequence). As DNA, the CDR3 is TGTGCCAGCAGCTCAGGACTAGATGGTCCTGGCGAGCAGTACTTC. This codes for CASSSGLDGPGEQYF.

The chain has TRBV11-1 and TRBJ2-5, with D unresolved. The CDR3 has 15 amino acids. The V and J ends lost 3 bases and 1 base respectively, with 12 bases between them. Germline CDR1 is SGHAT and CDR2 is FQDESV (reference sequence). For the CDR3, the DNA is TGTGCCAGCAGCTTCTTAAGTGGGTTCCAAGAGACCCAGTACTTC. Its translation is CASSFLSGFQETQYF. Together with reference TRBV11-1 and TRBJ2-5, the CDR3 gives the full variable domain: EAEVAQSPRYKITEKSQAVAFWCDPISGHATLYWYRQILGQGPELLVQFQDESVVDDSQLPKDRFSAERLKGVDSTLKIQPAELGDSAMYLCASSFLSGFQETQYFGPGTRLLVL.

This chain joins TRBV23-1 and TRBJ1-6; D might be TRBD1 (5 bases). TRBV23-1 is sorted into the ORF group, with uncertain function. The V end lost 4 bases, the J end lost 6 bases, and 19 bases lay between the germline ends. The CDR3 runs to 17 residues. Here the CDR3 reads CASSPRPQTECNSPLHF. Here the CDR3 DNA reads TGCGCCAGCAGTCCCCGACCCCAGACAGAATGTAATTCACCCCTCCACTTT.

The J gene is TRBJ1-2, the V gene TRBV30; TRBD1 agrees at 12 bases. The CDR3 spans 21 residues. Germline V gene sequence: CDR1 GTSNPN, CDR2 SVGIG (reference sequence). J lost 4 bases, V lost 3 bases, and 24 bases had no gene match. CDR3 sequence: CAWRKYGRGPGQGAPFYGYTF. The DNA of the CDR3 is TGTGCCTGGAGAAAGTATGGAAGGGGACCGGGACAGGGGGCGCCTTTCTATGGCTACACCTTC.

This sequence joins TRBV5-1 and TRBJ2-5, with 8 bases aligning to TRBD1. The germline CDR1 and CDR2 sequences are SGHRS and YFSETQ. The CDR3 consists of 15 residues. V lost 4 bases, J lost 2 bases, and 7 bases stayed unmatched. CDR3 sequence (DNA): TGCGCCAGCAGCCCGGGGACAGGAGGGCAAGAGACCCAGTACTTC. The encoded protein is CASSPGTGGQETQYF.

The chain joins TRBV27 to TRBJ2-3, with D unresolved. Germline V lookup: CDR1 MNHEY, CDR2 SMNVEV (reference sequence). CDR3 size: 14 residues. Trimming left V 5 bases short and J 2 bases short, with 11 bases between. The CDR3 nucleotides read TGTGCCAGCAGTCCCGACCTCTTCACAGATACGCAGTATTTT. Translating it yields CASSPDLFTDTQYF.

V gene TRBV7-2 combines with J gene TRBJ2-3, with D unclear. The CDR3 consists of 13 residues. The ends were cut back, 2 bases at V and 1 base at J, with 4 bases in the middle. Germline lookup yields CDR1 SGHTA and CDR2 FQGNSA. The CDR3 sequence: CASSLRRTDTQYF. The CDR3 nucleotides are TGTGCCAGCAGCTTAAGACGCACAGATACGCAGTATTTT. Combining the CDR3 with reference TRBV7-2 and TRBJ2-3 gives the whole variable domain GAGVSQSPSNKVTEKGKDVELRCDPISGHTALYWYRQSLGQGLEFLIYFQGNSAPDKSGLPSDRFSAERTGGSVSTLTIQRTQQEDSAVYLCASSLRRTDTQYFGPGTRLTVL.

The chain joins TRBV2 to TRBJ2-7, with 12 nucleotides matching TRBD2. The CDR3 runs to 14 residues. Germline trimming cut 7 bases from V and 5 bases from J; bases unmatched to any gene: 6. Germline V gene sequence: CDR1 SNHLY, CDR2 FYNNEI. The CDR3 is CASTLAGGPNEQYF. The CDR3, as DNA: TGTGCCAGCACCCTAGCGGGAGGGCCGAACGAGCAGTACTTC. The full variable domain, rest sourced from reference TRBV2 and TRBJ2-7, is EPEVTQTPSHQVTQMGQEVILRCVPISNHLYFYWYRQILGQKVEFLVSFYNNEISEKSEIFDDQFSVERPDGSNFTLKIRSTKLEDSAMYFCASTLAGGPNEQYFGPGTRLTVT.

The V call is TRBV9, the J call TRBJ1-3, with a weak D call TRBD1 (5 bases). The CDR3 runs 15 residues. Germline CDR1 and CDR2: SGDLS and YYNGEE. V lost 0 bases, J lost 4 bases, and 11 bases lay in between. CDR3 loop: CASSVDPTAGNTIYF. The CDR3 bases are TGTGCCAGCAGCGTAGACCCGACAGCCGGAAACACCATATATTTT.

The gene calls are TRBV27 and TRBJ2-1; D may be TRBD1 (5 bases). Trimming removed 6 bases at V and 8 bases at J, with 17 bases between. Germline V CDR1 and CDR2: MNHEY, SMNVEV (reference sequence). The CDR3 contains 14 residues. This CDR3 is CASSKLRGLDEQFF. As DNA, the CDR3 is TGTGCCAGCAGCAAGTTAAGGGGATTGGATGAGCAGTTCTTC.

This clone was picked up a small number of times. The chain recombines TRBV7-9 with TRBJ1-2; D might be TRBD1 (5 bases). With 4 bases removed from V and 0 bases from J, the gap between germline ends came to 18 bases. Germline CDR1 and CDR2: SEHNR and FQNEAQ (reference sequence). This CDR3 is 17 amino acids long. The CDR3 loop is CASSYILTDVPNYGYTF. CDR3 DNA sequence: TGTGCCAGCAGCTATATTCTGACAGACGTACCTAACTATGGCTACACCTTC. Drawing the rest from reference TRBV7-9 and TRBJ1-2, the complete variable domain is DTGVSQNPRHKITKRGQNVTFRCDPISEHNRLYWYRQTLGQGPEFLTYFQNEAQLEKSRLLSDRFSAERPKGSFSTLEIQRTEQGDSAMYLCASSYILTDVPNYGYTFGSGTRLTVV.

The chain links TRBV2 to TRBJ1-2; D remains ambiguous. The CDR3 sequence is 8 residues long. Germline V gene data show CDR1 as SNHLY and CDR2 as FYNNEI. As DNA, the CDR3 is TGTGCTTTTCTTGGCTACACCTTC. Residues: CAFLGYTF.